The T cell receptor (beta chain) described here comes from a study of blood T cell repertoires in COVID-19. The protocol was immunoSEQ multiplex PCR, while the TCRdb copy is restricted to in-frame clones and leaves out a portion. The table lists 150,000 to 200,000 clones, 65% to 80% of them singletons. Germline V gene sequence: CDR1 MDHEN, CDR2 SYDVKM. The V and J ends lost 5 bases and 2 bases, in that order; junction bases with no gene match: 6. The CDR3 loop spans 15 amino acids. Sequencing was carried out using PBMCs or T cells enriched from blood (not recorded which). The chain combines TRBV28 with TRBJ2-7, with 10 bases fitting TRBD2. The sequence was collected from a woman aged 50 to 65 with acute COVID-19. The CDR3 coding sequence is TGTGCCAGCAGTGAAACTAGCGGGGTCACCTACGAGCAGTACGTC. It is translated as CASSETSGVTYEQYV.